This TCR beta chain originates from a study of beta chain features in type 1 diabetes (dated by TCRdb to the late 2010s). Study-level background: Patients and healthy donors did not differ in mean age, gender distribution, total cell number or subset yield. A total of roughly 98,000,000 sorted cells were examined across all samples, and a strong correlation was observed between cell number per subset and RNA yield. The study compared the TCRB repertoires of sorted circulating CD4+ T cell subsets in recently diagnosed type 1 diabetes patients with those in matched healthy donors. Regulatory and stem cell-like memory subsets were isolated from only 8 patients and roughly eight healthy donors, whereas naive and central memory subsets came from all 28 donors. Results and caveats for the whole study, not just this receptor: PCR may preferentially amplify shorter templates, but because patient and control samples were amplified and corrected together, any resulting skew would affect both groups equally. Type 1 diabetes patients showed a moderate but significant shortening of TCRB CDR3 length in all four CD4+ subsets. Because small numbers of individuals were included in the HLA sub-analyses, any influence of HLA type on TCRB rearrangement was left unresolved. At VDJ recombination sites, patients with type 1 diabetes made fewer insertions and deleted more nucleotides, a pattern implying thymic rearrangement abnormalities. Naive, central memory and regulatory TCRB repertoires appeared to be more similar among patients than among healthy donors. Because cDNA rather than genomic DNA was sequenced, highly expressing activated cells could have been over-represented, although no difference in activation and CD3 levels was found between groups.

The CDR3 measures 15 amino acids from cysteine to phenylalanine. Only CDR3 DNA remains: 45 bases, in frame from the first base. Clipping removes 7 bases from V and 4 bases from J, with 8 as the unmatched junction base count. The germline V gene (reference sequence) sets CDR1 to SEHNR and CDR2 to FQNEAQ. This clone was found a few times. Its antigen is currently not known. No much larger clone exists at a distance of one base, and base qualities are not known. The entire isolated RNA was reverse transcribed using the High Capacity cDNA Reverse Transcription Kit, and thus expressed TCRB transcripts were sequenced. Naive, central memory and regulatory T cell samples underwent deep immunoSEQ sequencing, averaging roughly 3.4 million total reads per sample. After sorted cells were lysed in RLT buffer, RNA was extracted with DNase-treated RNeasy Micro or Mini kits, with the choice depending on cell number. To prevent cross-contamination, every cell subset was processed on its own, while patient and healthy donor samples were processed together. The immunoSEQ multiplex PCR was used to amplify TCRB sequences from cDNA, generating 87-bp fragments that spanned the CDR3 region. Amplicons were sequenced on the Illumina HiSeq platform. For the original study's pipeline: PCR bias was corrected computationally using synthetic template baselines, and reads within Hamming distance 2 were collapsed, with unmergeable singletons discarded. Reads were aligned to IMGT to assign V, D and J genes, CDR3 length, and insertions or deletions at six rearrangement sites. Within each subset, clonotype counts were normalized to the number of sorted cells before true diversity and Gini coefficients were calculated with the tcR R package. Repertoire sharing was quantified using the overlap coefficient calculated on TCRB nucleotide sequences. As a proxy for the pre-selection repertoire, out-of-frame TCRB sequences from naive cells were analyzed. Imported from immuneACCESS, the table was reduced by TCRdb to in-frame sequences with V and J called. These copies leave out some clones; in studies compared against another copy, an unresolved V gene accounts for under half, and the cause of the remainder is not known. The DNA gave D and trimming, while V, J and clone size come from that table. In this sample the table shows roughly 330,000 clones, roughly 14% of which occur a single time. The ten largest clones add up to roughly 0.015% of the sample.

From each donor, a single peripheral blood sample of about 120 mL on average was drawn into heparinised tubes. A BD FACSAria II was used to sort naive, central memory, regulatory and stem cell-like memory CD4+ T cells with a panel that included CD45RO, CCR7, CD25, CD127, CD95 and CD27. Every sorted population had a purity above 95%. Right away, PBMCs were isolated by Lymphoprep density gradient centrifugation and were stained directly, with no culture step. So that batch effects would be minimized, each experiment stained and sorted samples in pairs, pairing one healthy donor with one patient. This sequence uses TRBV7-9 and TRBJ1-5; TRBD1 matches 9 bases in the middle. The sample consisted of naive CD4+ T cells from blood. Read against the paper, the sample's cell subset or site label means: true naive CD4+ T cells. This sequence originates from a woman younger than 30 with type 1 diabetes. This receptor has the CDR3 CASTDSTGGNQPQHF. The DNA reads as follows: TGTGCCAGCACCGACTCGACAGGGGGTAATCAGCCCCAGCATTTT.